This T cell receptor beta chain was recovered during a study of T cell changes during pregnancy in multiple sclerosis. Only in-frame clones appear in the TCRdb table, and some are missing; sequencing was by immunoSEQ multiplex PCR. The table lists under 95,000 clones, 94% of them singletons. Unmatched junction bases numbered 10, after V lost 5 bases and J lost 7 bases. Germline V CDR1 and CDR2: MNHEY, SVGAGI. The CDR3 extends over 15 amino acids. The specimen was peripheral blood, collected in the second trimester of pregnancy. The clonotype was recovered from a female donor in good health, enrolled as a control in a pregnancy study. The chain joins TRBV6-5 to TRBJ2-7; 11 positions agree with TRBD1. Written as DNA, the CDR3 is TGTGCCAGCAGTCCCCTGGGACAGGGGGTGGTAGAGCAGTACTTC. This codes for CASSPLGQGVVEQYF.